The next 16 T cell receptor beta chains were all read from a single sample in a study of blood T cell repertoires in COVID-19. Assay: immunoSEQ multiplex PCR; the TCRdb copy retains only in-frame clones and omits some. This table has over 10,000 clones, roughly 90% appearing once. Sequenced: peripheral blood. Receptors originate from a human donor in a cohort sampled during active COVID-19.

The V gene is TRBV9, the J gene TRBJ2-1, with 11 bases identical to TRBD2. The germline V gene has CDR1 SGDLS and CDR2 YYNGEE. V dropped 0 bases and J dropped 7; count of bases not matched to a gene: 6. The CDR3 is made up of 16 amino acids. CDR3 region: CASSVVGTSGLNEQFF. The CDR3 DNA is TGTGCCAGCAGCGTAGTAGGGACTAGCGGTCTTAATGAGCAGTTCTTC.

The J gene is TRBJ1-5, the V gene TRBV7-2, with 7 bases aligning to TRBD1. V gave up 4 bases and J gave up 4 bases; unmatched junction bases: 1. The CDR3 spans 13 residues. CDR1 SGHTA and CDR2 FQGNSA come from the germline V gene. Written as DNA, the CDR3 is TGTGCCAGCAGCTCACAGGGGAATCAGCCCCAGCATTTT. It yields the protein CASSSQGNQPQHF.

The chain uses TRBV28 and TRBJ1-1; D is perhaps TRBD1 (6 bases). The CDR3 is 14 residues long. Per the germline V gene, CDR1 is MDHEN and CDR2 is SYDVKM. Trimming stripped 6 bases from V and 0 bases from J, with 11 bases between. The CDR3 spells CASSRGQMNTEAFF. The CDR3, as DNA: TGTGCCAGCAGCCGCGGACAGATGAACACTGAAGCTTTCTTT.

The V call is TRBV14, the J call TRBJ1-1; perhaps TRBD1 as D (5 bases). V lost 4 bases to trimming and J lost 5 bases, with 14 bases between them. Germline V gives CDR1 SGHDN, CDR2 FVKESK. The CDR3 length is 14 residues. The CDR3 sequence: CASSLSGLGTEAFF. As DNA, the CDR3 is TGTGCCAGCAGCCTTTCAGGGTTGGGTACTGAAGCTTTCTTT.

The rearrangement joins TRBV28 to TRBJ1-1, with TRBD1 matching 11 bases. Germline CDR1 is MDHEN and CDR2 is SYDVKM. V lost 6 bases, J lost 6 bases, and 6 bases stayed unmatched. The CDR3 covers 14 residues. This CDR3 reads CASSPDRGRAEAFF. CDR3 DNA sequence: TGTGCCAGCAGCCCGGACAGGGGGCGGGCTGAAGCTTTCTTT.

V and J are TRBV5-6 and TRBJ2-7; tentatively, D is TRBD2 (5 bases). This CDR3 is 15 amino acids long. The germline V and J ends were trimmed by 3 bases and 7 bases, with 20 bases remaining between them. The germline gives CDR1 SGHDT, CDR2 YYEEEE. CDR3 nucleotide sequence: TGTGCCAGCAGCTCCCTCGGGGTCCCAATGGGGGAGCAGTACTTC. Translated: CASSSLGVPMGEQYF.

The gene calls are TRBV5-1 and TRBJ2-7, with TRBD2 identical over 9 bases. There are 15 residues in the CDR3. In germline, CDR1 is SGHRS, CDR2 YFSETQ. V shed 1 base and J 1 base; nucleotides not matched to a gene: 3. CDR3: CASSLLAGGSYEQYF. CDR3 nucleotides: TGCGCCAGCAGCTTGTTGGCGGGAGGGTCCTACGAGCAGTACTTC.

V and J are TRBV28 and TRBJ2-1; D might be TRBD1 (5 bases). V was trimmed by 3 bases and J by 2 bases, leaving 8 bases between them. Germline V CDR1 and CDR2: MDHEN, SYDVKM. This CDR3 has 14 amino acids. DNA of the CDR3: TGTGCCAGCAGTTTTGACAGTGCCTACAATGAGCAGTTCTTC. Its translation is CASSFDSAYNEQFF. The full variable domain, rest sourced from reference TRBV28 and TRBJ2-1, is DVKVTQSSRYLVKRTGEKVFLECVQDMDHENMFWYRQDPGLGLRLIYFSYDVKMKEKGDIPEGYSVSREKKERFSLILESASTNQTSMYLCASSFDSAYNEQFFGPGTRLTVL.

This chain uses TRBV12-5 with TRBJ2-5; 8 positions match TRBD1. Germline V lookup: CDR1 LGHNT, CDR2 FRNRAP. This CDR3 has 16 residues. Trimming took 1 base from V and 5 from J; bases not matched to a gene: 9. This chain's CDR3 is CASGLGGTGGGETQYF. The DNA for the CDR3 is TGTGCTAGTGGTTTGGGTGGGACAGGTGGTGGGGAGACCCAGTACTTC.

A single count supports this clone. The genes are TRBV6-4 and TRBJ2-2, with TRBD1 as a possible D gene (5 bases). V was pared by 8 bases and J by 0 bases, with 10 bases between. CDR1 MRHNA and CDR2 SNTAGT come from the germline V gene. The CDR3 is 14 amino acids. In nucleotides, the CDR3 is TGTGCCAGCTCCCGGACAACGAACACCGGGGAGCTGTTTTTT. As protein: CASSRTTNTGELFF.

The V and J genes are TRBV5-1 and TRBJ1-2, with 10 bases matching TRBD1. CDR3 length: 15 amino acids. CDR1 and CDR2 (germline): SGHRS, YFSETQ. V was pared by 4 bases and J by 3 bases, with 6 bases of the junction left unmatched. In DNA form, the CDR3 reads TGCGCCAGCAGCCCGGCGACAGGGGGCGACTATGGCTACACCTTC. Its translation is CASSPATGGDYGYTF.

CDR3 nucleotide sequence: TGTGCCAGCAGTACAATCCGGGGTTACGATGAAAAACTGTTTTTT. Its protein is CASSTIRGYDEKLFF. The chain employs TRBV11-2 and TRBJ1-4, with D unclear. Germline CDR1 and CDR2: SGHAT and FQNNGV. Trimming removed 6 bases from V and 6 bases from J, with 17 bases in between. The CDR3 sequence is 15 residues long. Drawing the rest from reference TRBV11-2 and TRBJ1-4, the complete variable domain is EAGVAQSPRYKIIEKRQSVAFWCNPISGHATLYWYQQILGQGPKLLIQFQNNGVVDDSQLPKDRFSAERLKGVDSTLKIQPAKLEDSAVYLCASSTIRGYDEKLFFGSGTQLSVL.

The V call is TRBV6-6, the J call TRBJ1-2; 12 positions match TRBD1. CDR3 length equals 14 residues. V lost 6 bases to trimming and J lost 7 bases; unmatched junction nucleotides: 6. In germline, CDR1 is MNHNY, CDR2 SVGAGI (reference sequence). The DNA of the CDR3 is TGTGCCAGCAGCGGGACAGGGGGCCGAGGTGGCTACACCTTC. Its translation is CASSGTGGRGGYTF.

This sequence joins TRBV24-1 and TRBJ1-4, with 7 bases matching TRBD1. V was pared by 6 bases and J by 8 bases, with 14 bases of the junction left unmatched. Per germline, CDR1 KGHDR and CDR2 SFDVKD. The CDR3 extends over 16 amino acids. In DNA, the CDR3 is TGTGCCACCAGTACCAATCTCCAGGGGGATAAAGAAAAACTGTTTTTT. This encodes CATSTNLQGDKEKLFF.

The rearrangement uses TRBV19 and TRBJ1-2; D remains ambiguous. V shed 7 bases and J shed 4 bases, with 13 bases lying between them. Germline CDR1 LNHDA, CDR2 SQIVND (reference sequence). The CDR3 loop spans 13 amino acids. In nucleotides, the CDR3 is TGTGCCAGTACCCTAAGGCGGGGCTATGGCTACACCTTC. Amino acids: CASTLRRGYGYTF.

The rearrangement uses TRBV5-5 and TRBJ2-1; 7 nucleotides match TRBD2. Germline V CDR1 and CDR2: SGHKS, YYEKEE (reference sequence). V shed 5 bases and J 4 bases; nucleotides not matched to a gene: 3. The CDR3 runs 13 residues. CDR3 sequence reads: CASSFGGYNEQFF. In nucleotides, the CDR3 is TGTGCCAGCAGTTTCGGGGGGTACAATGAGCAGTTCTTC.